A selection of T cell receptor beta chains follows, all from one sample in a study of T cells expressing NK-cell markers. TCRdb reprocessed the 5' RACE reads, with one entry per CDR3 protein and no DNA. This table holds a few hundred thousand distinct CDR3 sequences. The sample taken for sequencing was blood T cells: a sorted CD56 or NKG2C T cell subset, CD4+ or CD8+ T cells, or bulk PBMC T cells (not recorded which). Source of these receptors: a man aged 18 to 69 in good health. The CDR3 runs from the conserved cysteine through the conserved F or W.

V	J	CDR3
TRBV28	TRBJ2-7	CAKPYGVSSYEQYF
TRBV12-3/TRBV12-4	TRBJ2-5	CASSTERVGETQYF
TRBV12-3/TRBV12-4	TRBJ2-7	CASSARRSIEQYF
TRBV5-1	TRBJ2-2	CASSPLSGNGELFF
TRBV20-1	TRBJ2-1	CSAIAGGLSYNEQFF
TRBV6-1	TRBJ2-7	CAIGQGTYEQYF
TRBV13	TRBJ1-2	CASRGQGYYGYTF
TRBV6-1	TRBJ2-1	CASSVHRGLSSYNEQFF
TRBV6-1	TRBJ2-1	CASSRQRGRIYNEQFF
TRBV7-2	TRBJ1-5	CASSTQGTGSQPQHF
TRBV6-1	TRBJ2-7	CASTLSRGSSYEQYF
TRBV5-4	TRBJ2-2	CASSFGGTPRTGELFF
TRBV5-1	TRBJ2-1	CASSLALGGHGQFF